The clone carrying this T cell receptor (beta chain) occurred once. The table came from immunoSEQ multiplex PCR; TCRdb's copy has only in-frame clones and leaves some out. Among some 330,000 clones, approximately 88% were seen once, and the ten largest hold 5%. The CDR3 contains 16 residues. The germline gives CDR1 SGHRS, CDR2 YFSETQ. V lost 0 bases, J lost 4 bases, and 5 bases stayed unmatched. This sample stems from a study of blood T cell repertoires in COVID-19. For the study at large: Italy, Spain and the United States were the sources of the convalescent and acute COVID-19 samples. Nucleic acid was either cDNA or gDNA, and it came from T cells, B-cell-depleted T cells, or PBMCs.

The age range of participants was about 18 to 90 years, with residence in some 25 US areas. Donors of Cohort 3 who recovered were those that had two negative PCRs, clearance, or symptom resolution. This chain joins TRBV5-1 and TRBJ2-1, with 9 bases fitting TRBD1. The clonotype was recovered from a man aged 30-40 years who had recovered from COVID-19. The specimen sequenced was PBMCs or T cells enriched from blood (not recorded which). The CDR3 coding sequence is TGCGCCAGCAGCTTGGGCGCACAGGGGGCATACAATGAGCAGTTCTTC. This codes for CASSLGAQGAYNEQFF.